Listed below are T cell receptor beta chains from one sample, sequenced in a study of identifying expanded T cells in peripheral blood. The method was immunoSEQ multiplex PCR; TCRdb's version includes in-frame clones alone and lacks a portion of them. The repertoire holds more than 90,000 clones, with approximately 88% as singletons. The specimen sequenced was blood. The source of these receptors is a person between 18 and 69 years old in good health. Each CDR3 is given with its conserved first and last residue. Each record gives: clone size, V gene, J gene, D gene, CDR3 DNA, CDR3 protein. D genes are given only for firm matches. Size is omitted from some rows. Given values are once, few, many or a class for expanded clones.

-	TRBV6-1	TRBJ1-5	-	TGTGCCAGCAGAAGGGGGGGCAACGATCAGCCCCAGCATTTT	CASRRGGNDQPQHF
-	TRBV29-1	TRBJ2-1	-	TGCAGCGTTCAGGGGACAAGTTTTCGCCCGGATGAGCAGTTCTTC	CSVQGTSFRPDEQFF
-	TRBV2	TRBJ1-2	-	TGTGCCAGCAGTGGGGGAGGTATTCCTGGCTACACCTTC	CASSGGGIPGYTF
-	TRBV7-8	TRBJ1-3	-	TGTGCCAGCAGCTTAGACGGGCCAGGGGCCGCCGGTGGAAACACCATATATTTT	CASSLDGPGAAGGNTIYF
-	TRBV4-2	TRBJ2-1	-	TGTGCCAGTAGAGGACAGAATGAGCAGTTCTTC	CASRGQNEQFF
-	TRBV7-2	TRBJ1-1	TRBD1	TGTGCCAGCAGCAAGAACCAGGGGGATACTGAAGCTTTCTTT	CASSKNQGDTEAFF
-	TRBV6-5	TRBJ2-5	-	TGTGCCAGCAGTTACTCTGGAGAGACCCAGTACTTC	CASSYSGETQYF
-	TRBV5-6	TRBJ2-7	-	TGTGCCAGCAGCTTGCGGGCAGGTTCCACCTACGAGCAGTACTTC	CASSLRAGSTYEQYF
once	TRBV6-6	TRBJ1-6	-	TGTGCCAGCAACCTTGTAGCGAATTCACCCCTCCACTTT	CASNLVANSPLHF
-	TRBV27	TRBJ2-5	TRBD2	TGTGCCAGCAGTCCCCTGACTAGCGGGGGGTACCAAGAGACCCAGTACTTC	CASSPLTSGGYQETQYF
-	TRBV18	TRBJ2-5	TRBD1	TGTGCCAGCTCCCCAAGGGGGCAGCTCCAAGAGACCCAGTACTTC	CASSPRGQLQETQYF
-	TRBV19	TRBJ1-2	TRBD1	TGTGCCAGCCAACAGGGGGCAACGAGAGGCTACACCTTC	CASQQGATRGYTF
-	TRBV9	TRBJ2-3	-	TGTGCCAGCAACACTGGAGGGCATCAAGATACGCAGTATTTT	CASNTGGHQDTQYF
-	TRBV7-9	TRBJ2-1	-	TGTGCCAGCAGCTTCCTGTCTAACTCCAATGAGCAGTTCTTC	CASSFLSNSNEQFF
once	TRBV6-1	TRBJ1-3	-	TGTGCCAGCAGTGAAGGAAACATATGGGGAAACACCATATATTTT	CASSEGNIWGNTIYF
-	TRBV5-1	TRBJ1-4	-	TGCGCCAGCAGGCGGGACGGAGGTAATGAAAAACTGTTTTTT	CASRRDGGNEKLFF
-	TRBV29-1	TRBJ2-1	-	TGCAGCGTTGAGATTCAGGGACAGTTCTTC	CSVEIQGQFF
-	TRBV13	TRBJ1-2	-	TGTGCCAGCAGCACCGACAGGTTCACTAACTATGGCTACACCTTC	CASSTDRFTNYGYTF
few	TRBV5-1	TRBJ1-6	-	TGCGCCAGCAGCCTGCTGGGGGGCATGGATTCACCCCTCCACTTT	CASSLLGGMDSPLHF
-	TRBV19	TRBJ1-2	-	TGTGCCAGTAGTAGGACAGTAAACTATGGCTACACCTTC	CASSRTVNYGYTF
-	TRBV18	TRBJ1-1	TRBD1	TGTGCCGGGGGACAGGGGAGGAACACTGAAGCTTTCTTT	CAGGQGRNTEAFF
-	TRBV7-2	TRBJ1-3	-	TGTGCCAGCAGTTCTCACTACATTACTGGAAACACCATATATTTT	CASSSHYITGNTIYF
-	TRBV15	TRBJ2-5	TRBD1	TGTGCCACCAGCAGAGATTACGGACAGGGGCGAGAGACCCAGTACTTC	CATSRDYGQGRETQYF
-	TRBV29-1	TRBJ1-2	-	TGCAGCGTTGAAGATCAGTTAGGGGCTAACTATGGCTACACCTTC	CSVEDQLGANYGYTF
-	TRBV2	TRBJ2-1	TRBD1	TGTGCCAGCAGTGGTCAGGGACAGGGGGCCGATGAGCAGTTCTTC	CASSGQGQGADEQFF
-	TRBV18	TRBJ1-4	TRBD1	TGTGCCAGCTCACCCCGGACAGGGGTTGAAAAACTGTTTTTT	CASSPRTGVEKLFF
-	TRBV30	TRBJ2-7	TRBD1	TGTGCCTGGGGACAGGCCTACGAGCAGTACTTC	CAWGQAYEQYF
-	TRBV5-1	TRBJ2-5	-	TGCGCCAGCAGCCCCGGGACTGATTTGGAGACCCAGTACTTC	CASSPGTDLETQYF
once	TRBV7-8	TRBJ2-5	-	TGTGCCAGCAGTTATTTCTTAGCAGAGACCCAGTACTTC	CASSYFLAETQYF
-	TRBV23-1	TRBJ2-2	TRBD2	TGCGCCAGCAGTCAAGAGGGGAGGGACACCGGGGAGCTGTTTTTT	CASSQEGRDTGELFF
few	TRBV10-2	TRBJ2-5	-	TGCGCCAGCAGTGAAGGCTACCAAGAGACCCAGTACTTC	CASSEGYQETQYF
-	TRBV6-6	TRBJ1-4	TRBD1	TGTGCCAGCAGGTCCGGGACAGGGAATGAAAAACTGTTTTTT	CASRSGTGNEKLFF
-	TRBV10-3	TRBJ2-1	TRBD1	TGTGCCATCAGTGCCCACAGGGGCCCTCAGGCGAGCAATGAGCAGTTCTTC	CAISAHRGPQASNEQFF
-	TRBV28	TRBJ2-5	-	TGTGCCAGCAGTCCCTACCGCGAGGAGACCCAGTACTTC	CASSPYREETQYF
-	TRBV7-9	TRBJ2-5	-	TGTGCCAGCAGCTTGCTGTTGGGGGAAGAGACCCAGTACTTC	CASSLLLGEETQYF
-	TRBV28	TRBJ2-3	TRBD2	TGTGCCAGCAGTTTAATAGCGGGGGGGCCTGTAGATACGCAGTATTTT	CASSLIAGGPVDTQYF
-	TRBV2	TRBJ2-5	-	TGTGCCAGCAGTCCCGGGGAGACCCAGTACTTC	CASSPGETQYF
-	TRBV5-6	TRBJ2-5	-	TGTGCCGGCAGCTTTGTGGGGGAAGAGACCCAGTACTTC	CAGSFVGEETQYF
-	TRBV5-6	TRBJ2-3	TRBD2	TGTGCCAGCAGCTTCGGGGGGGATACGCAGTATTTT	CASSFGGDTQYF